A single sample gave rise to the 22 T cell receptor beta chains below, sequenced in a study of graft-versus-host responses after intestinal transplantation. This table comes from immunoSEQ multiplex PCR, and its TCRdb copy is limited to in-frame clones, with some not included. The sample has approximately 60,000 clones; 70% to 90% are singletons. Here the sequenced sample was PBMCs, taken 26 days after transplant. These receptors originate from a human patient who received an intestinal transplant, so some T cells may come from the graft donor.

This clone came up once. This sequence joins TRBV5-8 and TRBJ1-2; D is possibly TRBD1 (6 bases). The CDR3 is made up of 19 amino acids. V was clipped by 1 base and J by 3 bases, with 25 bases between them. CDR1 SGHTS and CDR2 YDEGEE come from the germline V gene. The CDR3 nucleotides read TGTGCCAGCAGCTTGTTTCACGGTCCGGGGGGCAATGCGGACTATGGCTACACCTTC. Protein product: CASSLFHGPGGNADYGYTF.

The chain uses TRBV2 and TRBJ2-3; no definite D call. The CDR3 runs to 12 residues. CDR1 and CDR2 from the germline V gene are SNHLY and FYNNEI. V shed 4 bases and J shed 4 bases, with 6 bases lying between them. CDR3 sequence reads: CASSALSDTQYF. The CDR3 nucleotides read TGTGCCAGCAGTGCCCTGTCAGATACGCAGTATTTT.

This chain joins TRBV9 and TRBJ2-2; maybe TRBD1 (6 bases). Germline-derived CDR1 and CDR2 are SGDLS and YYNGEE. This CDR3 spans 16 amino acids. The V end lost 3 bases, the J end lost 0 bases, and 12 bases lay between the germline ends. The CDR3 sequence is CASSGQDRPNTGELFF. The CDR3 nucleotides read TGTGCCAGCAGCGGACAGGACAGACCGAACACCGGGGAGCTGTTTTTT.

This chain links TRBV7-8 with TRBJ2-5; TRBD2 matches at 9 bases. The V and J ends lost 1 base and 2 bases, in that order; junction bases with no gene match: 11. Germline V CDR1 and CDR2: SGHVS, FQNEAQ. This CDR3 is 18 amino acids long. The CDR3 region has the DNA TGTGCCAGCAGCTTAGGGATTAGACTAGCGGCTCTTCAAGAGACCCAGTACTTC. Translated: CASSLGIRLAALQETQYF.

The rearrangement joins TRBV11-2 to TRBJ1-6; no clear D gene. V lost 1 base, J lost 3 bases, and 10 bases lay in between. Per germline, CDR1 SGHAT and CDR2 FQNNGV. The CDR3 covers 16 residues. CDR3 residues: CASSLGWAFYNSPLHF. CDR3 DNA: TGTGCCAGCAGCTTAGGTTGGGCATTCTATAATTCACCCCTCCACTTT. The variable domain in full, completed from reference TRBV11-2 and TRBJ1-6, reads EAGVAQSPRYKIIEKRQSVAFWCNPISGHATLYWYQQILGQGPKLLIQFQNNGVVDDSQLPKDRFSAERLKGVDSTLKIQPAKLEDSAVYLCASSLGWAFYNSPLHFGNGTRLTVT.

This clone was seen only once. Likely a read error: the CDR3 ends without its conserved phenylalanine or tryptophan. No DNA is shown, since the ends of the CDR3 on it are uncertain; the CDR3 is the one TCRdb lists. The gene calls are TRBV19 and TRBJ1-1; the D call TRBD1 from the table was never checked on the DNA. Germline-derived CDR1 and CDR2 are LNHDA and SQIVND (reference sequence). The length of the CDR3 is 11 amino acids, counting both ends. The CDR3: CASSLSQGQGI.

The gene calls are TRBV2 and TRBJ2-5, with D perhaps matching TRBD2 (7 bases). This CDR3 is 15 amino acids long. In germline, CDR1 is SNHLY, CDR2 FYNNEI. Trimming removed 7 bases from V and 0 bases from J, with 15 bases in between. Here the CDR3 reads CASTGGQEYQETQYF. The DNA of the CDR3 is TGTGCCAGCACGGGGGGCCAGGAGTACCAAGAGACCCAGTACTTC.

This clone was recorded once. The chain recombines TRBV2 with TRBJ2-5; 9 positions agree with TRBD1. Unmatched junction bases numbered 17, after V lost 3 bases and J lost 0 bases. This CDR3 is 20 amino acids long. Germline V gene sequence: CDR1 SNHLY, CDR2 FYNNEI. In DNA, the CDR3 is TGTGCCAGCAGTGACCCAGGGGGACAGGGATCAAGCAGGTACCAAGAGACCCAGTACTTC. Translating gives CASSDPGGQGSSRYQETQYF.

A single count supports this clone. The chain combines TRBV6-1 with TRBJ2-2, with 12 nucleotides matching TRBD1. The CDR3 loop spans 14 amino acids. The V segment lost 8 bases and the J segment 6 bases; nucleotides outside the gene matches: 4. Germline V gene sequence: CDR1 MNHNS, CDR2 SASEGT. This CDR3 reads CASPGQGAAGELFF. Here the CDR3 DNA reads TGTGCCAGCCCGGGACAGGGGGCCGCCGGGGAGCTGTTTTTT.

This clone was counted between two and nine times. The V gene is TRBV29-1, the J gene TRBJ2-1; 9 bases map to TRBD2. Losses at the gene ends were 4 bases for V and 5 bases for J; bases not matched to a gene: 6. This CDR3 is 14 amino acids long. Per the germline V gene, CDR1 is SQVTM and CDR2 is ANQGSEA. CDR3 protein: CSVVLAGVDNEQFF. CDR3 bases: TGCAGCGTTGTCTTAGCGGGGGTGGACAATGAGCAGTTCTTC.

This sequence joins TRBV5-1 and TRBJ2-3, with TRBD1 matching over 12 bases. After removal of 4 bases from V and 4 bases from J, the junction contained 7 bases not matched to a gene. The length of the CDR3 is 16 residues. CDR1 and CDR2 from the germline V gene are SGHRS and YFSETQ. CDR3 in DNA: TGCGCCAGCAGCATGGGGGGGACAGGGGGCGCAGATACGCAGTATTTT. This sequence encodes CASSMGGTGGADTQYF.

The rearrangement uses TRBV4-1 and TRBJ2-3, with 7 bases matching TRBD1. The CDR3 covers 13 residues. The V gene's germline CDR1 is MGHRA and CDR2 YSYEKL. V lost 4 bases, J lost 10 bases, and 8 bases stayed unmatched. CDR3 amino acids: CASSPPQGKAQYF. CDR3 DNA: TGCGCCAGCAGCCCACCACAGGGGAAGGCGCAGTATTTT.

The V and J genes are TRBV7-6 and TRBJ1-2; D unresolved. This CDR3 region has 14 residues. The germline V gene has CDR1 SGHVS and CDR2 FNYEAQ. V lost 1 base and J lost 2, with 8 bases in between. This chain's CDR3 is CASSLGAGNYGYTF. CDR3 in DNA: TGTGCCAGCAGCTTAGGAGCGGGGAACTATGGCTACACCTTC.

V usage is TRBV7-8 and J usage is TRBJ2-3, with D possibly TRBD1 on 6 matching bases. CDR3 length: 14 residues. The V gene lost 3 bases and the J gene lost 6 bases, with 13 bases spanning the gap. CDR1 is SGHVS and CDR2 is FQNEAQ in the germline V gene. The CDR3 DNA sequence: TGTGCCAGCAGCTTGGCAGGGGAAGTGGATACGCAGTATTTT. It is translated as CASSLAGEVDTQYF.

This chain joins TRBV7-3 and TRBJ2-1; D is perhaps TRBD2 (5 bases). Germline V CDR1 and CDR2: SGHTA, FQGTGA. V was clipped by 3 bases and J by 6 bases, with 9 bases between them. The CDR3 has 13 residues. This chain's CDR3 is CASSLDLTNEQFF. Written as DNA, the CDR3 is TGTGCCAGCAGCTTGGACTTAACCAATGAGCAGTTCTTC.

The V gene is TRBV6-6, the J gene TRBJ1-3; weak D call: TRBD1 (6 bases). CDR1 and CDR2 (germline): MNHNY, SVGAGI (reference sequence). The V gene lost 4 bases and the J gene lost 8 bases, with 12 bases spanning the gap. The CDR3 length is 13 residues. The CDR3 coding sequence is TGTGCCAGCAGTTCGGGACAAGGGGACACCATATATTTT. As protein: CASSSGQGDTIYF.

The chain is built from TRBV6-5 and TRBJ2-1, with D perhaps matching TRBD2 (6 bases). Germline-derived CDR1 and CDR2 are MNHEY and SVGAGI. V was cut by 6 bases and J by 2 bases, with 14 bases left in between. The CDR3 loop spans 15 amino acids. CDR3 sequence: CASSSGTVAYNEQFF. The CDR3 nucleotides are TGTGCCAGCAGCTCAGGGACTGTGGCCTACAATGAGCAGTTCTTC.

The V and J genes are TRBV19 and TRBJ1-5; 7 nucleotides align to TRBD1. The CDR3 covers 16 residues. V was clipped by 3 bases and J by 3 bases; unmatched bases: 8. Germline V gene lookup returns CDR1 LNHDA and CDR2 SQIVND (reference sequence). CDR3 sequence reads: CASSISHRGSNQPQHF. As DNA, the CDR3 is TGTGCCAGTAGTATTTCCCACAGGGGTTCCAATCAGCCCCAGCATTTT.

The V call is TRBV27, the J call TRBJ1-1; TRBD1 might be the D (6 bases). Trimming cost V 0 bases and J 0 bases, with 8 bases left between them. This CDR3 spans 15 amino acids. Germline V gives CDR1 MNHEY, CDR2 SMNVEV (reference sequence). The CDR3 loop reads CASSLSDSLNTEAFF. CDR3 in DNA: TGTGCCAGCAGTTTATCGGACAGCTTGAACACTGAAGCTTTCTTT.

In this sample, this clone turned up once. This sequence joins TRBV29-1 and TRBJ1-1, with unresolved D. This CDR3 has 12 amino acids. The V and J ends lost 2 bases and 1 base respectively, with 5 bases between them. Germline lookup yields CDR1 SQVTM and CDR2 ANQGSEA. Here the CDR3 reads CSVEIQNTEAFF. CDR3 coding DNA: TGCAGCGTTGAAATCCAGAACACTGAAGCTTTCTTT. The full variable domain, in which reference TRBV29-1 and TRBJ1-1 provide the parts outside the CDR3, is SAVISQKPSRDICQRGTSLTIQCQVDSQVTMMFWYRQQPGQSLTLIATANQGSEATYESGFVIDKFPISRPNLTFSTLTVSNMSPEDSSIYLCSVEIQNTEAFFGQGTRLTVV.

The chain carries TRBV6-5 and TRBJ2-2; possibly TRBD2 for D (5 bases). The V gene's germline CDR1 is MNHEY and CDR2 SVGAGI. This CDR3 is built from 14 residues. V dropped 10 bases and J dropped 5 bases, with 17 bases sitting between them. The CDR3 protein is CATMAASRTGELFF. The CDR3 bases are TGTGCCACCATGGCGGCTAGCCGGACCGGGGAGCTGTTTTTT.

A few counts support this clone. This chain joins TRBV5-4 and TRBJ1-1; TRBD1 might be the D (5 bases). Germline CDR1 is SGHNT and CDR2 is YYREEE (reference sequence). The CDR3 totals 14 residues. Trimming pared 7 bases from V and 4 bases from J, leaving 17 bases between. The CDR3 protein is CASGAVGRSTEAFF. As DNA, the CDR3 is TGTGCCAGCGGGGCCGTGGGGCGAAGCACTGAAGCTTTCTTT. Together with reference TRBV5-4 and TRBJ1-1, the CDR3 gives the full variable domain: ETGVTQSPTHLIKTRGQQVTLRCSSQSGHNTVSWYQQALGQGPQFIFQYYREEENGRGNFPPRFSGLQFPNYSSELNVNALELDDSALYLCASGAVGRSTEAFFGQGTRLTVV.